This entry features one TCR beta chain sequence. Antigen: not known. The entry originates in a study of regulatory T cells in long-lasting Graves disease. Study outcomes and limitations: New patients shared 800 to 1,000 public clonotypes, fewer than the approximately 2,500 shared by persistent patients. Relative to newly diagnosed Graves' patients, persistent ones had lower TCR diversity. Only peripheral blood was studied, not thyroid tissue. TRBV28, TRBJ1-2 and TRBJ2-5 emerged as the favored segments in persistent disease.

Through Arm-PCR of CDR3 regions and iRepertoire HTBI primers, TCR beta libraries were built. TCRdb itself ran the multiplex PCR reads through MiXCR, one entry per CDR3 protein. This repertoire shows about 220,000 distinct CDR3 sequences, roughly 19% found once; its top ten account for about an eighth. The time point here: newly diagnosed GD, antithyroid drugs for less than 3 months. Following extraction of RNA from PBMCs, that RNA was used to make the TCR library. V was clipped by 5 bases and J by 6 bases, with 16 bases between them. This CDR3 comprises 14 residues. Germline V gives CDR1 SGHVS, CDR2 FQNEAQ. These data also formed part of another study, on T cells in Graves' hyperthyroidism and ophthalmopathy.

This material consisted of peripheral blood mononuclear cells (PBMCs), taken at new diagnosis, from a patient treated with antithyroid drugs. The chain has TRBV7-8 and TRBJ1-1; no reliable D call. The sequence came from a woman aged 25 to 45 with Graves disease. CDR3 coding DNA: TGTGCCAGCAGCCCCGGGGTTTGGAAGGCTGAAGCTTTCTTT. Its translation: CASSPGVWKAEAFF.